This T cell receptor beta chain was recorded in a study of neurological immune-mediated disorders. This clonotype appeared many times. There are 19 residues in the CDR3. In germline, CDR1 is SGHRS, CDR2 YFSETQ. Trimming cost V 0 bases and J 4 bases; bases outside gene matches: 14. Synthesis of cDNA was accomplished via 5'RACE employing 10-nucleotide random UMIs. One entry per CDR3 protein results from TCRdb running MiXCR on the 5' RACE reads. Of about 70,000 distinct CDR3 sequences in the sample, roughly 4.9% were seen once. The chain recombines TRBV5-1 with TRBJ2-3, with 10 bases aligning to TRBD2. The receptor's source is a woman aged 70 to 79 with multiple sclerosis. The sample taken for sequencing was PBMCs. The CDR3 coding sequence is TGCGCCAGCAGCTTGGCCGGACGGACTAGCGGAACACCTCCAGATACGCAGTATTTT. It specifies CASSLAGRTSGTPPDTQYF.